Listed below are T cell receptor beta chains from one sample, sequenced in a study of blood T cell repertoires in COVID-19. Libraries were prepared by immunoSEQ multiplex PCR; TCRdb keeps only in-frame clonotypes and omits some of them. The profile covers tens of thousands of clones, with roughly 87% appearing a single time and 4.5% to 5.5% taken by the ten largest. Sequenced material: peripheral blood. These receptors originate from a man of 80 years or more in a cohort sampled during active COVID-19. CDR3s include the opening cysteine and the closing phenylalanine or tryptophan. Each record gives: clone size, J gene, V gene, D gene, CDR3 protein, CDR3 DNA. A D gene is named only where the DNA matches it firmly. Only some rows state a clone size, as once, few, many or a class for expanded clones.

clone size: NA
J gene: TRBJ2-2
V gene: TRBV7-2
D gene: NA
CDR3 protein: CASSSGVRGVTGELFF
CDR3 DNA: TGTGCCAGCAGCTCAGGGGTCAGGGGGGTCACCGGGGAGCTGTTTTTT

clone size: NA
J gene: TRBJ2-2
V gene: TRBV2
D gene: NA
CDR3 protein: CASRKTQGGTGAGELFF
CDR3 DNA: TGTGCCAGCAGGAAGACCCAGGGGGGAACAGGGGCCGGGGAGCTGTTTTTT

clone size: NA
J gene: TRBJ2-7
V gene: TRBV11-2
D gene: NA
CDR3 protein: CASSAPGTPSYEQYF
CDR3 DNA: TGTGCCAGCAGCGCCCCCGGGACACCCTCCTACGAGCAGTACTTC

clone size: NA
J gene: TRBJ2-7
V gene: TRBV19
D gene: TRBD2
CDR3 protein: CASSMTWEGRYEQYF
CDR3 DNA: TGTGCCAGTAGTATGACGTGGGAGGGCCGGTACGAGCAGTACTTC

clone size: NA
J gene: TRBJ2-5
V gene: TRBV24-1
D gene: NA
CDR3 protein: CATSDSLSGETQYF
CDR3 DNA: TGTGCCACCAGTGATTCTCTGTCGGGAGAGACCCAGTACTTC

clone size: NA
J gene: TRBJ1-2
V gene: TRBV20-1
D gene: NA
CDR3 protein: CSARVMAGYTF
CDR3 DNA: TGCAGTGCTAGGGTAATGGCTGGCTACACCTTC

clone size: NA
J gene: TRBJ2-3
V gene: TRBV5-5
D gene: TRBD1
CDR3 protein: CASSATTGPDTQYF
CDR3 DNA: TGTGCCAGCAGCGCAACGACAGGGCCAGATACGCAGTATTTT

clone size: NA
J gene: TRBJ2-1
V gene: TRBV30
D gene: TRBD1
CDR3 protein: CAWSVDRGSYNEQFF
CDR3 DNA: TGTGCCTGGAGTGTAGACAGGGGCTCCTACAATGAGCAGTTCTTC

clone size: few
J gene: TRBJ1-6
V gene: TRBV5-6
D gene: NA
CDR3 protein: CASSFQRAWNSPLHF
CDR3 DNA: TGTGCCAGCAGCTTTCAGAGGGCTTGGAATTCACCCCTCCACTTT

clone size: NA
J gene: TRBJ2-7
V gene: TRBV9
D gene: NA
CDR3 protein: CASSVADTGSYEQYF
CDR3 DNA: TGTGCCAGCAGCGTAGCTGACACCGGTTCCTACGAGCAGTACTTC

clone size: NA
J gene: TRBJ2-7
V gene: TRBV5-8
D gene: TRBD1
CDR3 protein: CASSSRTGGYEQYF
CDR3 DNA: TGTGCCAGCAGCTCCCGGACAGGGGGGTACGAGCAGTACTTC

clone size: NA
J gene: TRBJ2-7
V gene: TRBV6-5
D gene: TRBD1
CDR3 protein: CASTLSGTGAYEQYF
CDR3 DNA: TGTGCCAGCACCCTGTCCGGGACAGGGGCCTACGAGCAGTACTTC

clone size: few
J gene: TRBJ1-5
V gene: TRBV5-3
D gene: TRBD1
CDR3 protein: CARSLGQGLNQPQHF
CDR3 DNA: TGTGCCAGAAGCCTCGGACAGGGTTTAAATCAGCCCCAGCATTTT

clone size: NA
J gene: TRBJ2-2
V gene: TRBV4-1
D gene: NA
CDR3 protein: CASSQDRGPGELFF
CDR3 DNA: TGCGCCAGCAGCCAAGACAGGGGTCCCGGGGAGCTGTTTTTT

clone size: NA
J gene: TRBJ2-1
V gene: TRBV9
D gene: NA
CDR3 protein: CASSVGGGDSGIITMAQFF
CDR3 DNA: TGTGCCAGCAGCGTGGGAGGGGGCGATAGCGGGATCATTACAATGGCGCAGTTCTTC

clone size: NA
J gene: TRBJ1-1
V gene: TRBV6-5
D gene: TRBD1
CDR3 protein: CASEWDRGDTEAFF
CDR3 DNA: TGTGCCAGCGAATGGGACAGGGGAGACACTGAAGCTTTCTTT

clone size: NA
J gene: TRBJ1-1
V gene: TRBV4-3
D gene: NA
CDR3 protein: CASSLPGGSTEAFF
CDR3 DNA: TGCGCCAGCAGCCTACCGGGGGGCTCCACTGAAGCTTTCTTT

clone size: NA
J gene: TRBJ2-1
V gene: TRBV7-3
D gene: NA
CDR3 protein: CASSFGTGPYNEQFF
CDR3 DNA: TGTGCCAGCAGCTTTGGAACAGGGCCCTACAATGAGCAGTTCTTC

clone size: NA
J gene: TRBJ1-1
V gene: TRBV19
D gene: TRBD1
CDR3 protein: CASSSRTGKMMNTEAFF
CDR3 DNA: TGTGCCAGTAGTTCTCGGACAGGGAAGATGATGAACACTGAAGCTTTCTTT

clone size: NA
J gene: TRBJ1-1
V gene: TRBV18
D gene: NA
CDR3 protein: CASSPTGMNTEAFF
CDR3 DNA: TGTGCCAGCTCACCAACAGGGATGAACACTGAAGCTTTCTTT

clone size: NA
J gene: TRBJ1-6
V gene: TRBV6-2/TRBV6-3
D gene: TRBD1
CDR3 protein: CASSQGQGNSPLHF
CDR3 DNA: TGTGCCAGCAGCCAGGGACAGGGAAATTCACCCCTCCACTTT

clone size: NA
J gene: TRBJ1-5
V gene: TRBV6-5
D gene: TRBD1
CDR3 protein: CASSGTGGLGQPQHF
CDR3 DNA: TGTGCCAGCAGCGGTACAGGGGGCCTTGGTCAGCCCCAGCATTTT

clone size: NA
J gene: TRBJ1-3
V gene: TRBV6-6
D gene: TRBD1
CDR3 protein: CASIGDRSGRNTIYF
CDR3 DNA: TGTGCCAGCATAGGGGACAGGTCCGGAAGAAACACCATATATTTT

clone size: NA
J gene: TRBJ1-6
V gene: TRBV18
D gene: TRBD1
CDR3 protein: CASSFRDRGSYNSPLHF
CDR3 DNA: TGTGCCAGCTCATTCCGGGACAGGGGCTCCTATAATTCACCCCTCCACTTT

clone size: NA
J gene: TRBJ2-7
V gene: TRBV5-1
D gene: NA
CDR3 protein: CASSLAVGGAYEQYF
CDR3 DNA: TGCGCCAGCAGCTTGGCCGTCGGGGGAGCCTACGAGCAGTACTTC

clone size: once
J gene: TRBJ2-5
V gene: TRBV10-3
D gene: NA
CDR3 protein: CAISPLSQETQYF
CDR3 DNA: TGTGCCATCAGTCCTCTGAGTCAAGAGACCCAGTACTTC

clone size: NA
J gene: TRBJ1-1
V gene: TRBV11-2
D gene: NA
CDR3 protein: CASSTRGQQSEAFF
CDR3 DNA: TGTGCCAGCAGCACTAGGGGACAACAATCTGAAGCTTTCTTT

clone size: NA
J gene: TRBJ1-1
V gene: TRBV18
D gene: TRBD1
CDR3 protein: CASSPIAGTGDTEAFF
CDR3 DNA: TGTGCCAGCTCACCAATCGCCGGGACAGGCGACACTGAAGCTTTCTTT

clone size: NA
J gene: TRBJ2-2
V gene: TRBV5-1
D gene: TRBD1
CDR3 protein: CASKSQGAPNTGELFF
CDR3 DNA: TGCGCCAGCAAATCACAGGGGGCGCCGAACACCGGGGAGCTGTTTTTT

clone size: once
J gene: TRBJ1-1
V gene: TRBV6-2/TRBV6-3
D gene: TRBD1
CDR3 protein: CASSLSGTGGFVRTEAFF
CDR3 DNA: TGTGCCAGCAGTCTATCCGGGACAGGGGGATTCGTTCGGACTGAAGCTTTCTTT

clone size: NA
J gene: TRBJ2-5
V gene: TRBV7-6
D gene: TRBD2
CDR3 protein: CASSLEKGLAEDPKETQYF
CDR3 DNA: TGTGCCAGCAGCTTAGAGAAAGGACTAGCGGAAGATCCTAAGGAGACCCAGTACTTC

clone size: NA
J gene: TRBJ2-1
V gene: TRBV27
D gene: NA
CDR3 protein: CASSWVGGTYNEQFF
CDR3 DNA: TGTGCCAGCAGTTGGGTCGGGGGGACATACAATGAGCAGTTCTTC

clone size: few
J gene: TRBJ1-1
V gene: TRBV5-1
D gene: NA
CDR3 protein: CASSWSQGRNTEAFF
CDR3 DNA: TGCGCCAGCAGCTGGAGCCAGGGGCGGAACACTGAAGCTTTCTTT

clone size: NA
J gene: TRBJ2-7
V gene: TRBV9
D gene: TRBD2
CDR3 protein: CASSVAGGPYEQYF
CDR3 DNA: TGTGCCAGCAGCGTAGCGGGGGGGCCCTACGAGCAGTACTTC

clone size: NA
J gene: TRBJ2-1
V gene: TRBV6-2/TRBV6-3
D gene: NA
CDR3 protein: CASSYLRGSSYNEQFF
CDR3 DNA: TGTGCCAGCAGTTATCTTCGGGGGAGCTCCTACAATGAGCAGTTCTTC

clone size: NA
J gene: TRBJ1-1
V gene: TRBV3-1/TRBV3-2
D gene: NA
CDR3 protein: CASSQAGTEAFF
CDR3 DNA: TGTGCCAGCAGCCAAGCAGGTACTGAAGCTTTCTTT

clone size: NA
J gene: TRBJ1-5
V gene: TRBV29-1
D gene: TRBD1
CDR3 protein: CSVAQGASNQPQHF
CDR3 DNA: TGCAGCGTTGCCCAGGGGGCCAGCAATCAGCCCCAGCATTTT

clone size: NA
J gene: TRBJ2-7
V gene: TRBV30
D gene: NA
CDR3 protein: CACTSGYEQYF
CDR3 DNA: TGTGCCTGTACCTCAGGGTACGAGCAGTACTTC

clone size: NA
J gene: TRBJ1-2
V gene: TRBV6-2/TRBV6-3
D gene: NA
CDR3 protein: CASSYNGYGYTF
CDR3 DNA: TGTGCCAGCAGTTACAACGGCTATGGCTACACCTTC

clone size: NA
J gene: TRBJ2-1
V gene: TRBV10-2
D gene: TRBD2
CDR3 protein: CASGPRAGGPYEQFF
CDR3 DNA: TGCGCCAGCGGGCCCAGGGCGGGAGGGCCCTATGAGCAGTTCTTC

clone size: once
J gene: TRBJ2-5
V gene: TRBV7-2
D gene: NA
CDR3 protein: CASSLGLVTVRQETQYF
CDR3 DNA: TGTGCCAGCAGCTTAGGATTGGTGACAGTGCGGCAAGAGACCCAGTACTTC

clone size: NA
J gene: TRBJ1-2
V gene: TRBV7-2
D gene: TRBD1
CDR3 protein: CASSFQRQGKTF
CDR3 DNA: TGTGCCAGCAGCTTCCAGCGACAGGGGAAAACCTTC

clone size: NA
J gene: TRBJ2-2
V gene: TRBV27
D gene: TRBD1
CDR3 protein: CASSLVGTGGTGELFF
CDR3 DNA: TGTGCCAGCAGTTTAGTAGGGACAGGGGGGACCGGGGAGCTGTTTTTT

clone size: NA
J gene: TRBJ1-5
V gene: TRBV2
D gene: TRBD1
CDR3 protein: CASSYRGEGNQPQHF
CDR3 DNA: TGTGCCAGCAGTTACAGGGGTGAAGGCAATCAGCCCCAGCATTTT

clone size: NA
J gene: TRBJ2-3
V gene: TRBV6-5
D gene: TRBD2
CDR3 protein: CASRRTSSYTDTQYF
CDR3 DNA: TGTGCCAGCAGACGGACTAGCAGTTACACAGATACGCAGTATTTT

clone size: NA
J gene: TRBJ2-3
V gene: TRBV2
D gene: NA
CDR3 protein: CASTMRQQGDTQYF
CDR3 DNA: TGTGCCAGCACTATGCGTCAACAGGGCGATACGCAGTATTTT

clone size: NA
J gene: TRBJ2-7
V gene: TRBV7-9
D gene: NA
CDR3 protein: CASSLTGSSYEQYF
CDR3 DNA: TGTGCCAGCAGCTTAACAGGTAGCTCCTACGAGCAGTACTTC

clone size: once
J gene: TRBJ2-1
V gene: TRBV10-1
D gene: NA
CDR3 protein: CASSERERRNEQFF
CDR3 DNA: TGCGCCAGCAGTGAGCGGGAGCGTCGCAATGAGCAGTTCTTC